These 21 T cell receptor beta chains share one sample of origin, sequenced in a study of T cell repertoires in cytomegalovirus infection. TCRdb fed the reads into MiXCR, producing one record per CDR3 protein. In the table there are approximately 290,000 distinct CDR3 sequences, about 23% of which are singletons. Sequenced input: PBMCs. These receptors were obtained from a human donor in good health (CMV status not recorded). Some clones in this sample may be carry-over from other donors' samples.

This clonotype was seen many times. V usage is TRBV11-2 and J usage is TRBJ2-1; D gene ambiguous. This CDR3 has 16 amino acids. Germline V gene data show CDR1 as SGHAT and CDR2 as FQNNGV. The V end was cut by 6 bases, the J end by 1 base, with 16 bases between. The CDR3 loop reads CASRTPAPTSYNEQFF. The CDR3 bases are TGTGCCAGCAGGACCCCGGCCCCGACATCCTACAATGAGCAGTTCTTC.

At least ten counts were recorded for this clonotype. The CDR3 DNA reads TGTGCCAGCAGCTTAGCGGTGGCTAGCTCCTACAATGAGCAGTTCTTC. It specifies CASSLAVASSYNEQFF. The chain couples TRBV7-2 to TRBJ2-1; D not resolved. Trimming took off 0 bases at V and 0 bases at J, with 9 bases between the two ends. Germline assignment: CDR1 SGHTA and CDR2 FQGNSA. This CDR3 is built from 16 residues.

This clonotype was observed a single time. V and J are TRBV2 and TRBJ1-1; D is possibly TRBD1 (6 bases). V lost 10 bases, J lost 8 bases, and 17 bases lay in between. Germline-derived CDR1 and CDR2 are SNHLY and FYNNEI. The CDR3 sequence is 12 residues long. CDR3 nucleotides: TGTGCCACCAAGGACAGCCTTCTAGAAGCTTTCTTT. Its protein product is CATKDSLLEAFF.

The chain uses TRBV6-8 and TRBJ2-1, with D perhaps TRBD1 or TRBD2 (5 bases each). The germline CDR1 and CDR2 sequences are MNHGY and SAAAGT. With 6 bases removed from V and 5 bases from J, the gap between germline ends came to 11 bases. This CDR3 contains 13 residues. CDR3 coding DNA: TGTGCCAGCAGGGCCGGGACCCACAATGAGCAGTTCTTC. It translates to CASRAGTHNEQFF.

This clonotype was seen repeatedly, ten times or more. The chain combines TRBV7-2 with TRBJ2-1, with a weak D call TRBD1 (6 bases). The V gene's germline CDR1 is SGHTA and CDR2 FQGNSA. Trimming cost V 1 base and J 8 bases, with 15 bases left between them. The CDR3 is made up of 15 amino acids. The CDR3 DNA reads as TGTGCCAGCAGCTTAGTGGCAGGGGCAGGCGATGAGCAGTTCTTC. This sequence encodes CASSLVAGAGDEQFF.

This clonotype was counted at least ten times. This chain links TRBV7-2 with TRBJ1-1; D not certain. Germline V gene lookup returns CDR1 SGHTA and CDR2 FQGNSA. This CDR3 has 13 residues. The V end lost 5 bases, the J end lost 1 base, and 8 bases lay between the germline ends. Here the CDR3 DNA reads TGTGCCAGCAGCCACCAAACGAACACTGAAGCTTTCTTT. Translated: CASSHQTNTEAFF.

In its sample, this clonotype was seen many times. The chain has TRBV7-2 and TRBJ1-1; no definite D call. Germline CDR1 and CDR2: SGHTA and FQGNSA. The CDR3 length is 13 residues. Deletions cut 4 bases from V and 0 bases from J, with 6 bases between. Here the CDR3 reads CASSYRVNTEAFF. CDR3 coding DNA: TGTGCCAGCAGCTATCGGGTGAACACTGAAGCTTTCTTT.

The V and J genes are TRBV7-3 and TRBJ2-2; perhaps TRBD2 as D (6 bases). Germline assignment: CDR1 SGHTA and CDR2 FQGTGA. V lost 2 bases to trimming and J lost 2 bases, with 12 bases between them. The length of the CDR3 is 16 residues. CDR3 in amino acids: CASSLDGTDNTGELFF. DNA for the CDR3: TGTGCCAGCAGCTTAGATGGGACTGATAACACCGGGGAGCTGTTTTTT.

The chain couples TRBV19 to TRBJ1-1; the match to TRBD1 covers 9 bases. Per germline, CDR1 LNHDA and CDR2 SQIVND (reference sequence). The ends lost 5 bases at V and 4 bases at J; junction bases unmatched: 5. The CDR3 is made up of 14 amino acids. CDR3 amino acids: CASSERQGGTEAFF. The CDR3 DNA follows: TGTGCCAGTAGTGAGCGACAGGGGGGCACTGAAGCTTTCTTT.

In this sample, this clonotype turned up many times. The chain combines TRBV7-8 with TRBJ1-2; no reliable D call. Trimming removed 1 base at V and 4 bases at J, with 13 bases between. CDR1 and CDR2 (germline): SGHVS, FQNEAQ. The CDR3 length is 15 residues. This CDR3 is CASSLVGGRIYGYTF. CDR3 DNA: TGTGCCAGCAGCTTAGTCGGTGGACGGATCTATGGCTACACCTTC.

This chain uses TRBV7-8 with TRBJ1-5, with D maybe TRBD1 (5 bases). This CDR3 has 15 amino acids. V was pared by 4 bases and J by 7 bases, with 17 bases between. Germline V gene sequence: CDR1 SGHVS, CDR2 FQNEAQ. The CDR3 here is CASSSGGSPGQPQHF. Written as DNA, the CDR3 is TGTGCCAGCAGCTCGGGGGGGTCCCCGGGGCAGCCCCAGCATTTT.

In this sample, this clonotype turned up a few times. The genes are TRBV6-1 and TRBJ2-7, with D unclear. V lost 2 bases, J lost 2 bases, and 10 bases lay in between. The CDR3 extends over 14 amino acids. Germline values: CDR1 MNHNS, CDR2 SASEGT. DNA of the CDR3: TGTGCCAGCAGTGAATTTGGACGAACCTACGAGCAGTACTTC. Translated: CASSEFGRTYEQYF.

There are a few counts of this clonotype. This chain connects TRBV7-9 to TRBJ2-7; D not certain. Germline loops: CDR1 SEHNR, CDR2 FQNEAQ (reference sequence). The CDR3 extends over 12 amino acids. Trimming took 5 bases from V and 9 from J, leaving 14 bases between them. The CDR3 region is CASSLNVASQYF. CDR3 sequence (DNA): TGTGCCAGCAGCCTTAACGTGGCGTCGCAGTACTTC.

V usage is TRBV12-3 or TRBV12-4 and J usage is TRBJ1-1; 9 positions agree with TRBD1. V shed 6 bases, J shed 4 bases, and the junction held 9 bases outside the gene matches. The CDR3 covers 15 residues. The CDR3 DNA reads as TGTGCCAGCAGACAGGGACAGGGTACAGGCACTGAAGCTTTCTTT. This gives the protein CASRQGQGTGTEAFF.

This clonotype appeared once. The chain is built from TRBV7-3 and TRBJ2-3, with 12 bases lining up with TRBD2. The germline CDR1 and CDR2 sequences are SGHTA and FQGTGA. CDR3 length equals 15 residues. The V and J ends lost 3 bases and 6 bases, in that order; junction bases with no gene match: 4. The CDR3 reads CASSFGLAGRDTQYF. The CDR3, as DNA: TGTGCCAGCAGCTTTGGACTAGCGGGGCGCGATACGCAGTATTTT.

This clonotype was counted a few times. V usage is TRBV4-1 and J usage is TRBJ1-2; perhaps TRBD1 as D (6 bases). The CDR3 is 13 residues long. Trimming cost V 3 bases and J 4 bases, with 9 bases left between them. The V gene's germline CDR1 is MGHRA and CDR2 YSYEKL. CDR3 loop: CASSQTGFYGYTF. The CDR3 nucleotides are TGCGCCAGCAGCCAGACAGGATTCTATGGCTACACCTTC.

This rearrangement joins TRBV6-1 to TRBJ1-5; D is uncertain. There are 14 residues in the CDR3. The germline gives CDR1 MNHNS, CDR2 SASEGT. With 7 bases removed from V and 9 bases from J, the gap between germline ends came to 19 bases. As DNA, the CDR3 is TGTGCCAGCATCGAGAGTCGGGGTCGATCGCCCCAGCATTTT. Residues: CASIESRGRSPQHF.

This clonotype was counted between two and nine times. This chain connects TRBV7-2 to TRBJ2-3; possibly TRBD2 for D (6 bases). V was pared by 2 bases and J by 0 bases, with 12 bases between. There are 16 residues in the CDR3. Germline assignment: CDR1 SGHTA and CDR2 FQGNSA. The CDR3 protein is CASSLKRAGSTDTQYF. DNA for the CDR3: TGTGCCAGCAGCTTAAAGAGGGCGGGGAGCACAGATACGCAGTATTTT.

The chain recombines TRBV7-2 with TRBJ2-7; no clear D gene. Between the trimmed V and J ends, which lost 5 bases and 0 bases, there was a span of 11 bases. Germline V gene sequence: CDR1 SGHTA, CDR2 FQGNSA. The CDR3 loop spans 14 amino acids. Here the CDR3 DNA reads TGTGCCAGCAGCCCCCGGCCTTCCTCCTACGAGCAGTACTTC. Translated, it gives CASSPRPSSYEQYF.

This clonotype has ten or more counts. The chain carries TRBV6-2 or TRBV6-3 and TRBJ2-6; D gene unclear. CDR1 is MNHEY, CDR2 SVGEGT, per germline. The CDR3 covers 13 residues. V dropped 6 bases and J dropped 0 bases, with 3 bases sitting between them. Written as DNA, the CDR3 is TGTGCCAGCAGAGGCTCTGGGGCCAACGTCCTGACTTTC. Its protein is CASRGSGANVLTF.

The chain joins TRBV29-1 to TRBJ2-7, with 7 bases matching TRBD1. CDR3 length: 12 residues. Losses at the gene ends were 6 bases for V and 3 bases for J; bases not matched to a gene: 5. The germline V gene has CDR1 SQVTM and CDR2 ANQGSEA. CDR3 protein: CSVGRQGYEQYF. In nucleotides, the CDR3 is TGCAGCGTGGGGCGACAGGGCTACGAGCAGTACTTC.